This passage covers 21 T cell receptor beta chains from one sample sequenced in a study of identical twins. TCRdb analysed the 5' RACE reads with MiXCR anew, one entry per CDR3 protein. Among about 290,000 distinct CDR3 sequences, more than 8% were seen once, and the ten largest hold approximately 6.6%. These records were also assigned to another study, of yellow fever vaccine responses in identical twins.

Sequencing input: CD8+ T cells sorted from blood. The receptors here all came from a woman between 18 and 29 years old in good health.

This clonotype was found many times. The CDR3 spells CASSLSATARFF. The CDR3 DNA is TGTGCCAGCAGCCTAAGCGCGACGGCGCGGTTCTTC. The chain links TRBV5-6 to TRBJ2-1; no clear D gene. V gave up 4 bases and J gave up 15 bases, with 17 bases separating them. This CDR3 region has 12 residues. Germline CDR1 SGHDT, CDR2 YYEEEE. Based on the CDR3 plus reference TRBV5-6 and TRBJ2-1, the full variable domain is DAGVTQSPTHLIKTRGQQVTLRCSPKSGHDTVSWYQQALGQGPQFIFQYYEEEERQRGNFPDRFSGHQFPNYSSELNVNALLLGDSALYLCASSLSATARFFGPGTRLTVL.

At least ten counts were recorded for this clonotype. This chain links TRBV20-1 with TRBJ2-1, with 9 bases matching TRBD2. J was trimmed by 10 bases and V by 0 bases; bases with no gene match: 13. The germline CDR1 and CDR2 sequences are DFQATT and SNEGSKA (reference sequence). CDR3 length equals 16 residues. CDR3: CSARDMRSSGIKEQFF. The CDR3, as DNA: TGCAGTGCTAGAGATATGAGGTCTAGCGGGATTAAAGAGCAGTTCTTC.

The chain recombines TRBV21-1 with TRBJ2-5; the D call of TRBD2 is as the table states it, not checked on the DNA. TRBV21-1 is labeled a pseudogene. This CDR3 is built from 15 residues. As DNA, the CDR3 is TGTGCCAGCAGCAAAGAGGTTGCGGGCCAAGAGACCCAGTACTTC. Translation gives CASSKEVAGQETQYF.

V and J are TRBV6-1 and TRBJ2-2; 7 bases agree with TRBD1. Germline assignment: CDR1 MNHNS and CDR2 SASEGT. V shed 6 bases, J shed 6 bases, and the junction held 7 bases outside the gene matches. This CDR3 has 14 residues. This CDR3 reads CASRIQGLAGELFF. The CDR3 coding sequence is TGTGCCAGCAGGATACAGGGGCTGGCCGGGGAGCTGTTTTTT.

This chain links TRBV11-3 with TRBJ2-1; 9 bases agree with TRBD2. V was clipped by 5 bases and J by 6 bases; unmatched bases: 5. CDR1 is SGHNT, CDR2 YENEEA, per germline. The CDR3 loop spans 14 amino acids. Here the CDR3 reads CASSPRGRVNEQFF. The CDR3 DNA follows: TGTGCCAGCAGCCCCCGCGGGAGGGTCAATGAGCAGTTCTTC.

This clonotype was seen ten or more times. The chain has TRBV9 and TRBJ2-7; 9 bases fit TRBD1. There are 14 residues in the CDR3. Germline CDR1 reads SGDLS; CDR2 reads YYNGEE. V dropped 0 bases and J dropped 3; count of bases not matched to a gene: 1. The CDR3 here is CASSVAGQGYEQYF. The DNA of the CDR3 is TGTGCCAGCAGCGTAGCGGGACAGGGCTACGAGCAGTACTTC.

This clonotype was observed many times. The CDR3 sequence is CASSENVQSYEQYF. As DNA, the CDR3 is TGTGCCAGCAGTGAAAACGTCCAATCCTACGAGCAGTACTTC. The chain employs TRBV25-1 and TRBJ2-7; D is ambiguous. V gave up 2 bases and J gave up 1 base, with 9 bases separating them. The CDR3 sequence is 14 residues long. In germline, CDR1 is MGHDK, CDR2 SYGVNS.

The V and J genes are TRBV16 and TRBJ2-7; D is ambiguous. The V end lost 0 bases, the J end lost 3 bases, and 3 bases lay between the germline ends. The CDR3 has 12 amino acids. CDR1 and CDR2 from the germline V gene are KGHSY and FQNENV. Written as DNA, the CDR3 is TGTGCCAGCAGCCAATCCTTCTACGAGCAGTACTTC. This gives the protein CASSQSFYEQYF. The full variable domain, rest sourced from reference TRBV16 and TRBJ2-7, is GEEVAQTPKHLVRGEGQKAKLYCAPIKGHSYVFWYQQVLKNEFKFLISFQNENVFDETGMPKERFSAKCLPNSPCSLEIQATKLEDSAVYFCASSQSFYEQYFGPGTRLTVT.

In its sample, this clonotype was seen a few times. V is TRBV6-1 and J is TRBJ2-7; 8 nucleotides line up with TRBD1. Unmatched junction bases numbered 11, after V lost 4 bases and J lost 9 bases. Per the germline V gene, CDR1 is MNHNS and CDR2 is SASEGT. The CDR3 totals 14 residues. DNA of the CDR3: TGTGCCAGCAGTGTAGGACAGGGAGCAGGTGGGCAGTACTTC. Amino acid sequence: CASSVGQGAGGQYF.

This clonotype was observed a few times. The V gene is TRBV19, the J gene TRBJ2-1; D possibly corresponds to TRBD1 (6 bases). Trimming removed 5 bases at V and 0 bases at J, with 14 bases between. Germline-derived CDR1 and CDR2 are LNHDA and SQIVND (reference sequence). This CDR3 spans 16 amino acids. The CDR3 reads CASSRAGASSYNEQFF. CDR3 in DNA: TGTGCCAGTAGTCGGGCAGGGGCCAGCTCCTACAATGAGCAGTTCTTC.

The chain couples TRBV7-9 to TRBJ2-7; perhaps TRBD2 as D (6 bases). The CDR3 consists of 13 residues. V was pared by 4 bases and J by 2 bases, with 9 bases between. Germline lookup yields CDR1 SEHNR and CDR2 FQNEAQ (reference sequence). The CDR3 spells CASSSSGPYEQYF. The CDR3 coding sequence is TGTGCCAGCAGCTCAAGCGGGCCCTACGAGCAGTACTTC.

This clonotype has at least ten counts. The chain recombines TRBV7-6 with TRBJ2-5; D unresolved. The CDR3 spans 14 residues. The V end lost 5 bases, the J end lost 0 bases, and 10 bases lay between the germline ends. CDR1 is SGHVS, CDR2 FNYEAQ, per germline. The CDR3 DNA follows: TGTGCCAGCAGCCAACTCGATTACCAAGAGACCCAGTACTTC. Its protein product is CASSQLDYQETQYF.

This clonotype showed up many times. The rearrangement links TRBV29-1 to TRBJ2-3; D may be TRBD1 or TRBD2 (5 bases each). V dropped 6 bases and J dropped 4 bases, with 20 bases sitting between them. The germline gives CDR1 SQVTM, CDR2 ANQGSEA. The CDR3 spans 15 residues. The CDR3 reads CSVEWGSATPDTQYF. The CDR3 DNA reads as TGCAGCGTCGAATGGGGGAGTGCCACCCCAGATACGCAGTATTTT.

This clonotype occurred a few times. The rearrangement links TRBV27 to TRBJ2-5; 8 positions agree with TRBD1. This CDR3 spans 14 amino acids. Germline V gives CDR1 MNHEY, CDR2 SMNVEV (reference sequence). The junction had 5 bases not matched to a gene; V was cut back by 7 bases and J by 1 base. CDR3 in DNA: TGTGCCAGCAAAAGGACAGGGTCCCAAGAGACCCAGTACTTC. Translation: CASKRTGSQETQYF.

Many counts were recorded for this clonotype. The chain employs TRBV10-3 and TRBJ2-1, with 13 bases identical to TRBD2. CDR3 size: 15 residues. Germline V CDR1 and CDR2: ENHRY, SYGVKD. With 6 bases clipped from V and 9 bases from J, the junction kept 8 bases outside the gene matches. CDR3 nucleotide sequence: TGTGCCATCAGGGGACCGGGACTAGCGGGACTTGAGCAGTTCTTC. It specifies CAIRGPGLAGLEQFF.

This clonotype turned up a few times. The chain employs TRBV7-9 and TRBJ2-3; no definite D call. In germline, CDR1 is SEHNR, CDR2 FQNEAQ (reference sequence). The V end was cut by 4 bases, the J end by 2 bases, with 16 bases between. The CDR3 contains 16 residues. The CDR3 region is CASSSAGPFLTDTQYF. CDR3 nucleotide sequence: TGTGCCAGCAGCTCAGCCGGCCCGTTTCTCACAGATACGCAGTATTTT.

This clonotype was counted ten times or more. The chain carries TRBV29-1 and TRBJ1-2; D is perhaps TRBD1 (5 bases). CDR1 is SQVTM and CDR2 is ANQGSEA in the germline V gene. V was clipped by 4 bases and J by 0 bases, with 15 bases between them. The CDR3 loop spans 15 amino acids. The CDR3 reads CSVGGGPKTNYGYTF. In DNA form, the CDR3 reads TGCAGCGTTGGCGGGGGACCAAAAACTAACTATGGCTACACCTTC.

This clonotype was recorded at least ten times. The chain recombines TRBV12-3 or TRBV12-4 with TRBJ2-2; TRBD1 is a possible D gene (6 bases). The CDR3 is made up of 14 amino acids. The germline V and J ends were trimmed by 6 bases and 5 bases, with 13 bases remaining between them. CDR3 bases: TGTGCCAGCAGCACAGGGTCCCCGACCGGGGAGCTGTTTTTT. This encodes CASSTGSPTGELFF.

This clonotype has just a few counts. V is TRBV29-1 and J is TRBJ2-1; TRBD2 aligns across 7 bases. Germline assignment: CDR1 SQVTM and CDR2 ANQGSEA. After removal of 1 base from V and 2 bases from J, the junction contained 8 bases not matched to a gene. The CDR3 totals 16 residues. CDR3 bases: TGCAGCGTTGAAGGAGGGGAGGGAGTAACCTACAATGAGCAGTTCTTC. Its translation is CSVEGGEGVTYNEQFF.

This chain links TRBV7-9 with TRBJ2-3, with TRBD1 identical over 7 bases. The CDR3 sequence is 13 residues long. CDR1 and CDR2 (germline): SEHNR, FQNEAQ (reference sequence). In nucleotides, the CDR3 is TGTGCTAGGGGGCTCTCTAGCACAGATACGCAGTATTTT. Translating it yields CARGLSSTDTQYF.

This chain uses TRBV7-8 with TRBJ1-1; tentatively, D is TRBD1 (6 bases). The ends were cut back, 5 bases at V and 7 bases at J, with 20 bases in the middle. The CDR3 sequence is 15 residues long. The V gene's germline CDR1 is SGHVS and CDR2 FQNEAQ. As DNA, the CDR3 is TGTGCCAGCAGCGCCGCCAGGGGAGGCGGGGTTGAAGCTTTCTTT. It encodes CASSAARGGGVEAFF.